The 30 T cell receptor beta chains below were found in one sample sequenced in a study of OX40 agonist ivuxolimab in advanced cancers. TCRdb keeps only in-frame clones here, not all; method: immunoSEQ multiplex PCR. Seen here are fewer than 65,000 clones, 60% to 85% observed once, and the top ten hold under 13%. Sequenced material: CD4+ or CD8+ T cells sorted from blood, taken in a trial of the OX40 agonist ivuxolimab. The receptors stem from an adult with an advanced solid tumor such as melanoma, head and neck, liver or kidney cancer.

J is TRBJ1-1 and V is TRBV2; D call uncertain. V lost 7 bases and J lost 7, with 13 bases in between. CDR3 length equals 12 residues. Germline V gene sequence: CDR1 SNHLY, CDR2 FYNNEI. The CDR3 DNA is TGTGCCAGCACCGCCGACGGTTTTGAAGCTTTCTTT. The encoded protein is CASTADGFEAFF.

The V call is TRBV6-1, the J call TRBJ2-7; 7 bases match TRBD2. The CDR3 covers 13 residues. Germline CDR1 MNHNS, CDR2 SASEGT. V was clipped by 7 bases and J by 4 bases; unmatched bases: 7. DNA of the CDR3: TGTGCCAGCATCTCCGGGGGAGGGTACGAGCAGTACTTC. It translates to CASISGGGYEQYF.

The V gene is TRBV7-9, the J gene TRBJ1-2; tentative D call: TRBD1 (5 bases). V was shortened by 5 bases and J by 6 bases, with 19 bases between the two germline ends. The CDR3 consists of 15 residues. Per germline, CDR1 SEHNR and CDR2 FQNEAQ (reference sequence). CDR3: CASSHTGGTENGYTF. In nucleotides, the CDR3 is TGTGCCAGCAGCCATACGGGGGGGACGGAGAATGGCTACACCTTC.

The CDR3 DNA reads as TGCGCCAGCAGCCAGCCGTCCAGGAGGGCAAAGGACACTGAAGCTTTCTTT. It yields the protein CASSQPSRRAKDTEAFF. V usage is TRBV4-3 and J usage is TRBJ1-1; no reliable D call. The CDR3 sequence is 17 residues long. V lost 3 bases to trimming and J lost 3 bases, with 20 bases between them. CDR1 LGHNA and CDR2 YSLEER come from the germline V gene.

V and J are TRBV4-3 and TRBJ1-2; D unresolved. The V end was cut by 2 bases, the J end by 5 bases, with 6 bases between. The CDR3 is made up of 12 amino acids. Germline assignment: CDR1 LGHNA and CDR2 YSLEER. DNA of the CDR3: TGCGCCAGCAGCCAACTAGGGTATGGCTACACCTTC. Amino acids: CASSQLGYGYTF.

This chain joins TRBV7-9 and TRBJ2-5; no clear D. The CDR3 is made up of 15 amino acids. Germline V lookup: CDR1 SEHNR, CDR2 FQNEAQ (reference sequence). V dropped 5 bases and J dropped 5 bases, with 18 bases sitting between them. CDR3: CASSLDSSSRETQYF. CDR3 coding DNA: TGTGCCAGCAGCCTCGACTCCTCTTCCCGGGAGACCCAGTACTTC. The variable domain in full, with the rest retrieved from reference TRBV7-9 and TRBJ2-5, is DTGVSQNPRHKITKRGQNVTFRCDPISEHNRLYWYRQTLGQGPEFLTYFQNEAQLEKSRLLSDRFSAERPKGSFSTLEIQRTEQGDSAMYLCASSLDSSSRETQYFGPGTRLLVL.

The rearrangement links TRBV28 to TRBJ1-2, with TRBD1 as a possible D gene (5 bases). Between the trimmed V and J ends, which lost 2 bases and 5 bases, there was a span of 18 bases. This CDR3 contains 16 residues. Per the germline V gene, CDR1 is MDHEN and CDR2 is SYDVKM. Written as DNA, the CDR3 is TGTGCCAGCAGTTTAAGGGGTGGGGCGCGGAGGTATGGCTACACCTTC. It is translated as CASSLRGGARRYGYTF.

The chain couples TRBV18 to TRBJ1-2, with D unclear. V dropped 3 bases and J dropped 2 bases, with 10 bases sitting between them. This CDR3 is built from 14 residues. Germline-derived CDR1 and CDR2 are KGHSH and LQKENI. CDR3: CASSPEWANYGYTF. As DNA, the CDR3 is TGTGCCAGCTCACCTGAGTGGGCGAACTATGGCTACACCTTC.

This sequence joins TRBV6-5 and TRBJ2-5, with D unclear. The J call is doubtful: the DNA matches TRBJ2-7 better. CDR1 MNHEY and CDR2 SVGAGI come from the germline V gene. The CDR3 length is 14 residues. This CDR3 reads CASSYSAWTYEQYF. The CDR3 DNA follows: TGTGCCAGCAGTTACTCGGCCTGGACCTACGAGCAGTACTTC.

This clone was seen more than once but under ten times. The chain joins TRBV19 to TRBJ2-2, with no clear D. The V end lost 9 bases, the J end lost 9 bases, and 20 bases lay between the germline ends. Per the germline V gene, CDR1 is LNHDA and CDR2 is SQIVND (reference sequence). The CDR3 runs 14 residues. The chain's CDR3 is CASLSLAGPRELFF. The CDR3 region has the DNA TGTGCCAGCCTTTCCTTGGCCGGCCCCAGGGAGCTGTTTTTT.

V and J are TRBV6-1 and TRBJ2-7, with D perhaps matching TRBD1 (5 bases). Germline V CDR1 and CDR2: MNHNS, SASEGT. V dropped 3 bases and J dropped 6 bases, with 9 bases sitting between them. The CDR3 totals 12 residues. As DNA, the CDR3 is TGTGCCAGCAGTGACAGGGTACTCGAGCAGTACTTC. It encodes CASSDRVLEQYF.

This chain links TRBV27 with TRBJ1-2; TRBD1 aligns across 10 bases. CDR1 is MNHEY, CDR2 SMNVEV, per germline (reference sequence). CDR3 length equals 16 residues. The trim removed 6 bases at V and 2 bases at J, leaving 9 bases unmatched. CDR3 coding DNA: TGTGCCAGCAGGTCCGGGACAGGGGCTACGAACTATGGCTACACCTTC. Protein: CASRSGTGATNYGYTF.

The chain employs TRBV15 and TRBJ2-3; D perhaps matches TRBD2 (6 bases). The V end was cut by 0 bases, the J end by 1 base, with 17 bases between. There are 18 residues in the CDR3. CDR1 LNHNV and CDR2 YYDKDF come from the germline V gene (reference sequence). CDR3 DNA: TGTGCCACCAGCAGAGAAGGCGGGGTTACTGGGGGCACAGATACGCAGTATTTT. Translating gives CATSREGGVTGGTDTQYF.

The table lists this clone with a few counts. V usage is TRBV5-6 and J usage is TRBJ2-7; 10 nucleotides align to TRBD2. The V and J ends lost 5 bases and 2 bases, in that order; junction bases with no gene match: 4. The CDR3 length is 14 residues. CDR1 is SGHDT and CDR2 is YYEEEE in the germline V gene. CDR3 DNA: TGTGCCAGCAGGTCCCTAGCGGGGGCCTACGAGCAGTACTTC. Protein sequence: CASRSLAGAYEQYF.

This clone showed up just a few times. The rearrangement uses TRBV2 and TRBJ2-5, with 9 positions matching TRBD1. Germline CDR1 and CDR2: SNHLY and FYNNEI. CDR3 size: 14 residues. V was pared by 7 bases and J by 7 bases, with 10 bases of the junction left unmatched. CDR3 bases: TGTGCCAGCACTCGGGACAGGGAAGGATGGACCCAGTACTTC. Residues: CASTRDREGWTQYF.

V is TRBV5-1 and J is TRBJ2-1; 11 bases match TRBD2. Germline assignment: CDR1 SGHRS and CDR2 YFSETQ. The CDR3 sequence is 15 residues long. Unmatched junction bases numbered 10, after V lost 9 bases and J lost 5 bases. CDR3 loop: CANRDGTSGHNEQFF. The CDR3 DNA is TGCGCCAACAGAGATGGGACTAGCGGCCACAATGAGCAGTTCTTC.

The rearrangement links TRBV9 to TRBJ2-5; maybe TRBD1 (5 bases). From germline, CDR1 is SGDLS and CDR2 YYNGEE. The CDR3 consists of 13 residues. The V end was cut by 1 base, the J end by 2 bases, with 6 bases between. CDR3 amino acids: CASSVRGQETQYF. The CDR3 bases are TGTGCCAGCAGCGTAAGGGGTCAAGAGACCCAGTACTTC.

The V and J genes are TRBV5-1 and TRBJ1-1; no clear D gene. Per germline, CDR1 SGHRS and CDR2 YFSETQ. Trimming cost V 4 bases and J 7 bases, with 14 bases left between them. This CDR3 spans 13 amino acids. The CDR3 coding sequence is TGCGCCAGCAGCCCTACTTCCCCCGGTGAAGCTTTCTTT. This encodes CASSPTSPGEAFF.

The chain recombines TRBV5-1 with TRBJ2-7, with 9 positions matching TRBD2. Per the germline V gene, CDR1 is SGHRS and CDR2 is YFSETQ. The J segment lost 2 bases and the V segment lost 0 bases, leaving 0 bases of the junction unmatched. This CDR3 is 14 amino acids long. The CDR3 is CASSLGTSAYEQYF. The CDR3 DNA sequence: TGCGCCAGCAGCTTGGGGACTAGCGCCTACGAGCAGTACTTC.

CDR3 residues: CASSPQERTSGEQFF. CDR3 bases: TGTGCCAGCTCACCACAGGAGCGGACTAGCGGTGAGCAGTTCTTC. The V gene is TRBV18, the J gene TRBJ2-1; TRBD2 aligns across 10 bases. Germline V gene data show CDR1 as KGHSH and CDR2 as LQKENI. V lost 1 base, J lost 9 bases, and 6 bases stayed unmatched. CDR3 length: 15 amino acids.

The V call is TRBV6-7, the J call TRBJ2-1; D is ambiguous. TRBV6-7 is placed among ORFs of uncertain function. This CDR3 has 14 residues. Trimming pared 6 bases from V and 2 bases from J, leaving 11 bases between. The CDR3 spells CASRPEYPYNEQFF. In DNA, the CDR3 is TGTGCCAGCAGGCCGGAGTATCCCTACAATGAGCAGTTCTTC.

The chain uses TRBV2 and TRBJ2-7; D may be TRBD1 or TRBD2 (5 bases each). Trimming shortened V by 3 bases and J by 6 bases, and 12 bases separated the two germline ends. The CDR3 extends over 13 amino acids. Germline values: CDR1 SNHLY, CDR2 FYNNEI. The CDR3 is CASSEGPSGEQYF. The CDR3, as DNA: TGTGCCAGCAGTGAGGGACCGAGCGGCGAGCAGTACTTC.

This chain uses TRBV1 with TRBJ2-7; the table names TRBD1, a call not compared with the DNA. TRBV1 is reported as a pseudogene. The CDR3 totals 15 residues. Here the CDR3 reads CTSSQDQGRENEQYF. CDR3 bases: TGCACCAGCAGCCAAGATCAGGGGCGTGAGAACGAGCAGTACTTC.

Written as DNA, the CDR3 is TGTGCCAGCAGTCCCAGAATCAGCGGGAGTATCTACAATGAGCAGTTCTTC. Translated: CASSPRISGSIYNEQFF. The J gene is TRBJ2-1, the V gene TRBV27, with 8 positions matching TRBD2. The CDR3 loop spans 17 amino acids. Germline CDR1 is MNHEY and CDR2 is SMNVEV (reference sequence). V gave up 5 bases and J gave up 3 bases; unmatched junction bases: 12.

This sequence joins TRBV7-3 and TRBJ1-5; unclear D gene. Germline assignment: CDR1 SGHTA and CDR2 FQGTGA. Trimming cost V 2 bases and J 7 bases, with 9 bases left between them. The CDR3 is 13 amino acids. The CDR3 loop reads CASSLLLWQPQHF. CDR3 DNA sequence: TGTGCCAGCAGCTTACTACTATGGCAGCCCCAGCATTTT.

The V gene is TRBV6-5, the J gene TRBJ1-3; no reliable D call. CDR1 and CDR2 from the germline V gene are MNHEY and SVGAGI. V was trimmed by 2 bases and J by 4 bases, leaving 9 bases between them. CDR3 length: 14 residues. In nucleotides, the CDR3 is TGTGCCAGCAGTTACAAAGGAGTCGGAAACACCATATATTTT. This gives the protein CASSYKGVGNTIYF.

The chain links TRBV30 to TRBJ2-3, with a possible D match to TRBD2 (6 bases). Germline V gene data show CDR1 as GTSNPN and CDR2 as SVGIG (reference sequence). The V and J ends lost 4 bases and 4 bases respectively, with 12 bases between them. This CDR3 has 13 residues. The CDR3 region has the DNA TGTGCCTGGAACGGGAGAAGCTCAGATACGCAGTATTTT. This encodes CAWNGRSSDTQYF.

V usage is TRBV6-7 and J usage is TRBJ1-2; D possibly corresponds to TRBD1 (5 bases). TRBV6-7 is an open reading frame, and its role is uncertain. Trimming pared 7 bases from V and 5 bases from J, leaving 20 bases between. The CDR3 consists of 15 residues. The CDR3 region is CASTRVQGGPYGYTF. Written as DNA, the CDR3 is TGTGCCAGCACCCGGGTTCAGGGAGGACCGTATGGCTACACCTTC.

The chain has TRBV5-6 and TRBJ2-1; D is possibly TRBD1 (6 bases). Trimming removed 6 bases at V and 2 bases at J, with 18 bases between. The CDR3 is made up of 16 amino acids. CDR1 is SGHDT, CDR2 YYEEEE, per germline. The CDR3 sequence is CASKPRGRTTYNEQFF. The CDR3 coding sequence is TGTGCCAGCAAACCCAGGGGCCGCACTACCTACAATGAGCAGTTCTTC.

With respect to this clone: Mismatch with germline at one junction end may stem from a read error. The rearrangement uses TRBV27 and TRBJ1-1; 7 positions match TRBD1. In germline, CDR1 is MNHEY, CDR2 SMNVEV (reference sequence). CDR3 length: 13 amino acids. CDR3 bases: TGTGCCAGCAGTTTTTCCACAGGGGTTGAAGGTTTCTTT. Amino acid sequence: CASSFSTGVEGFF.